This T cell receptor beta chain was captured in a study of T cells after yellow fever vaccination. Study-level results: From the bulk population, abundant clonotypes could contaminate and appear within FACS-sorted repertoires.

This clonotype was detected ten times or more. The antigen is not known. A universal primer site and UMIs were added as TCR cDNA was made by 5'RACE template switching. TCRdb analysed the 5' RACE reads with MiXCR anew, one entry per CDR3 protein. The repertoire has hundreds of thousands of distinct CDR3 sequences, about 14% of them found once; the top ten carry 11% to 15%. The sequence derives from a man younger than 40 who received the YFV17D yellow fever vaccine. The sample consisted of PBMCs, taken on the day of the yellow fever booster vaccination.

CDR3 DNA: TGTGCCAGCAGTTTCGGGTCGACGAACACCGGGGAGCTGTTTTTT. This codes for CASSFGSTNTGELFF. The chain is built from TRBV27 and TRBJ2-2; D gene ambiguous. The CDR3 spans 15 residues. Germline CDR1 is MNHEY and CDR2 is SMNVEV (reference sequence). Between the trimmed V and J ends, which lost 3 bases and 0 bases, there was a span of 8 bases.